The 2 T cell receptor beta chains given below trace back to one sample, sequenced in a study of T cell changes during pregnancy in multiple sclerosis. The method was immunoSEQ multiplex PCR; TCRdb's version includes in-frame clones alone and lacks a portion of them. This sample has roughly 93,000 clones, with around 93% found just once. The sequences come from peripheral blood, collected in the first trimester of pregnancy. These TCRs come from a female donor in good health, enrolled as a control in a pregnancy study.

CDR3 bases: TGCGCCAGCAGCCAACGGGGGGGGAACACCGGGGAGCTGTTTTTT. This translates into CASSQRGGNTGELFF. V usage is TRBV4-3 and J usage is TRBJ2-2; 8 nucleotides match TRBD2. This CDR3 contains 15 residues. V dropped 2 bases and J dropped 1; count of bases not matched to a gene: 0. In germline, CDR1 is LGHNA, CDR2 YSLEER.

This chain connects TRBV11-2 to TRBJ2-7; tentative D call: TRBD1 (6 bases). Trimming cost V 2 bases and J 2 bases, with 13 bases left between them. Germline values: CDR1 SGHAT, CDR2 FQNNGV. The CDR3 totals 15 residues. The CDR3 region is CASSLNEGVPYEQYF. CDR3 sequence (DNA): TGTGCCAGCAGCTTAAACGAGGGGGTCCCCTACGAGCAGTACTTC.